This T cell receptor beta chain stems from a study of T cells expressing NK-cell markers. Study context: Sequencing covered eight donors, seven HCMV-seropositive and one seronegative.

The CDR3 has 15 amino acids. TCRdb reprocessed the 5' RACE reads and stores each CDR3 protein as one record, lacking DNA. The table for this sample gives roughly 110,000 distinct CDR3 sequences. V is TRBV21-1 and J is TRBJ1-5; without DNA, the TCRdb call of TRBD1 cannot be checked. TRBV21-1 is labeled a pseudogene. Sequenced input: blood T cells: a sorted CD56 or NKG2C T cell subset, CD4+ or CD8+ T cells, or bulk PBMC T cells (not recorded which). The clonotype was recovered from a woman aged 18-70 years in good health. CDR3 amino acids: CASSKGGTEGQPQHF.